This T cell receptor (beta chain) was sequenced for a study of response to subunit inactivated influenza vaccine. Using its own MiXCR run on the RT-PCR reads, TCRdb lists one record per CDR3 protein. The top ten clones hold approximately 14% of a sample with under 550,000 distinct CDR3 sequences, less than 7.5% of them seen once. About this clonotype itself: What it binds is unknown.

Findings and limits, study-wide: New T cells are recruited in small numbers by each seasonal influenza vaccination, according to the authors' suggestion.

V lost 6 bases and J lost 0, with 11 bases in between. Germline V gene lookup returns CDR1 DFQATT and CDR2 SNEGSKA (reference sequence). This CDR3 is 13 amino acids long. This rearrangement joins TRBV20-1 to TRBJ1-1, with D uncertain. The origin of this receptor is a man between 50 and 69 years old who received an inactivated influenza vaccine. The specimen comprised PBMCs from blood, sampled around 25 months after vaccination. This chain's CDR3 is CSAPPGLNTEAFF. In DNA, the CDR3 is TGCAGTGCCCCCCCCGGGTTGAACACTGAAGCTTTCTTT.